One sample yielded the 21 T cell receptor beta chains listed below, sequenced in a study of T cell responses to AZD1222 COVID-19 vaccine. Assay used: immunoSEQ multiplex PCR; TCRdb lists only in-frame clones, some missing. The sample records 150,000 to 180,000 clones, 70% to 90% being singletons. The sample consisted of peripheral blood, taken on day 0 of MenACWY control vaccination. These TCRs come from an adult in good health.

This rearrangement joins TRBV19 to TRBJ1-5, with TRBD1 matching 12 bases. The germline CDR1 and CDR2 sequences are LNHDA and SQIVND (reference sequence). V was pared by 6 bases and J by 5 bases, with 5 bases of the junction left unmatched. The CDR3 extends over 15 amino acids. The CDR3 loop reads CASRDGTGGYQPQHF. CDR3 nucleotides: TGTGCCAGTAGGGATGGGACAGGGGGCTATCAGCCCCAGCATTTT.

The gene calls are TRBV2 and TRBJ1-2; D not resolved. Trimming took 5 bases from V and 6 from J, leaving 7 bases between them. CDR3 length equals 11 residues. CDR1 SNHLY and CDR2 FYNNEI come from the germline V gene. CDR3 sequence reads: CASSPTHGYTF. CDR3 coding DNA: TGTGCCAGCAGTCCCACCCATGGCTACACCTTC. The variable domain in full, with the rest retrieved from reference TRBV2 and TRBJ1-2, is EPEVTQTPSHQVTQMGQEVILRCVPISNHLYFYWYRQILGQKVEFLVSFYNNEISEKSEIFDDQFSVERPDGSNFTLKIRSTKLEDSAMYFCASSPTHGYTFGSGTRLTVV.

The chain carries TRBV3-1 (or the pseudogene TRBV3-2) and TRBJ1-2; D might be TRBD1 (5 bases). With 4 bases removed from V and 2 bases from J, the gap between germline ends came to 14 bases. Per the germline V gene, CDR1 is LGHDT and CDR2 is YNNKEL (reference sequence). The length of the CDR3 is 15 residues. The CDR3 coding sequence is TGTGCCAGCAGCCCCCTAACGGGACCGAACTATGGCTACACCTTC. It yields the protein CASSPLTGPNYGYTF.

This chain uses TRBV7-2 with TRBJ2-2; D unresolved. This CDR3 contains 14 residues. Per the germline V gene, CDR1 is SGHTA and CDR2 is FQGNSA. V shed 2 bases and J shed 1 base, with 5 bases lying between them. The CDR3 DNA follows: TGTGCCAGCAGCTTACTGAGGAACACCGGGGAGCTGTTTTTT. Translation: CASSLLRNTGELFF.

This clone has only a few counts. The genes are TRBV2 and TRBJ2-7; weak D call: TRBD2 (5 bases). The CDR3 spans 18 residues. The germline V gene has CDR1 SNHLY and CDR2 FYNNEI. The V end lost 1 base, the J end lost 2 bases, and 21 bases lay between the germline ends. This CDR3 reads CASSEGLSLKLITYEQYV. The DNA for the CDR3 is TGTGCCAGCAGTGAAGGACTAAGCCTAAAATTGATAACCTACGAGCAGTACGTC.

The sample holds a few counts of this clone. V and J are TRBV18 and TRBJ1-1; D uncertain. V lost 3 bases, J lost 1 base, and 6 bases lay in between. CDR3 size: 13 residues. Germline CDR1 reads KGHSH; CDR2 reads LQKENI. CDR3 sequence reads: CASSPQQNTEAFF. As DNA, the CDR3 is TGTGCCAGCTCACCCCAACAGAACACTGAAGCTTTCTTT.

In DNA form, the CDR3 reads TGTGCCAGCAGCGTAGGAATCGGGGGCGCCGGCTACACCTTC. Translation gives CASSVGIGGAGYTF. The gene calls are TRBV9 and TRBJ1-2; maybe TRBD1 (6 bases). V lost 0 bases and J 8 bases, leaving 14 bases between the germline ends. Germline CDR1 SGDLS, CDR2 YYNGEE. The CDR3 consists of 14 residues.

V and J are TRBV11-1 and TRBJ1-1, with D perhaps TRBD1 (5 bases). Trimming stripped 3 bases from V and 1 base from J, with 9 bases between. There are 14 residues in the CDR3. Germline-derived CDR1 and CDR2 are SGHAT and FQDESV (reference sequence). CDR3 region: CASSFSGGNTEAFF. As DNA, the CDR3 is TGTGCCAGCAGCTTTTCCGGGGGGAACACTGAAGCTTTCTTT.

The chain links TRBV19 to TRBJ2-7; D is unresolved. The germline CDR1 and CDR2 sequences are LNHDA and SQIVND (reference sequence). V was pared by 5 bases and J by 3 bases, with 14 bases between. The CDR3 extends over 14 amino acids. CDR3 region: CASSDSMVVYEQYF. For the CDR3, the DNA is TGTGCCAGTAGTGATAGCATGGTGGTCTACGAGCAGTACTTC.

V gene TRBV18 combines with J gene TRBJ1-5, with TRBD1 matching over 12 bases. Germline V gene lookup returns CDR1 KGHSH and CDR2 LQKENI. The CDR3 spans 18 residues. V lost 3 bases, J lost 0 bases, and 6 bases stayed unmatched. The CDR3 here is CASSPPGQGAHSNQPQHF. The CDR3 DNA sequence: TGTGCCAGCTCACCCCCGGGACAGGGGGCCCATAGCAATCAGCCCCAGCATTTT. Looking up the rest from reference TRBV18 and TRBJ1-5 gives the full variable domain: NAGVMQNPRHLVRRRGQEARLRCSPMKGHSHVYWYRQLPEEGLKFMVYLQKENIIDESGMPKERFSAEFPKEGPSILRIQQVVRGDSAAYFCASSPPGQGAHSNQPQHFGDGTRLSIL.

The chain is built from TRBV5-4 and TRBJ2-7; D gene unclear. The CDR3 consists of 14 residues. Looked up from germline, CDR1 is SGHNT and CDR2 is YYREEE (reference sequence). With 2 bases removed from V and 0 bases from J, the gap between germline ends came to 9 bases. The CDR3 spells CASSLDMFSYEQYF. CDR3 DNA: TGTGCCAGCAGCTTAGACATGTTCTCCTACGAGCAGTACTTC.

The rearrangement links TRBV13 to TRBJ1-3; no clear D. V lost 1 base and J lost 6, with 10 bases in between. CDR1 is PRHDT and CDR2 is FYEKMQ in the germline V gene (reference sequence). CDR3 length equals 14 residues. CDR3 residues: CASSLVGRTNTIYF. The CDR3 DNA reads as TGTGCCAGCAGCTTAGTGGGCAGAACAAACACCATATATTTT.

The J gene is TRBJ1-1, the V gene TRBV18; D may be TRBD1 (5 bases). V was trimmed by 6 bases and J by 6 bases, leaving 11 bases between them. CDR3 length: 12 amino acids. Per germline, CDR1 KGHSH and CDR2 LQKENI. CDR3 protein: CASSQGGAEAFF. The CDR3 nucleotides are TGTGCCAGCTCGCAGGGTGGCGCTGAAGCTTTCTTT.

This clone was observed a few times. The chain employs TRBV24-1 and TRBJ1-4, with 12 bases lining up with TRBD1. V was clipped by 4 bases and J by 4 bases; unmatched bases: 9. The CDR3 totals 18 residues. Looked up from germline, CDR1 is KGHDR and CDR2 is SFDVKD. In DNA, the CDR3 is TGTGCCACCAGTGAATCGCCGGGACAGGGGGCGGTTAATGAAAAACTGTTTTTT. Translation gives CATSESPGQGAVNEKLFF.

This sequence joins TRBV12-5 and TRBJ1-5, with D maybe TRBD1 (5 bases). The V gene's germline CDR1 is LGHNT and CDR2 FRNRAP. The CDR3 has 15 amino acids. Deletions cut 0 bases from V and 5 bases from J, with 11 bases between. The CDR3 spells CASGLVVAGYQPQHF. The DNA of the CDR3 is TGTGCTAGTGGTTTGGTCGTCGCAGGGTATCAGCCCCAGCATTTT.

This CDR3 is CASSSRSGPTYEQYV. CDR3 DNA sequence: TGTGCCAGCAGCTCCCGTTCGGGACCCACCTACGAGCAGTACGTC. The chain recombines TRBV21-1 with TRBJ2-7. TRBV21-1 is a pseudogene locus. The CDR3 is 15 amino acids.

This chain uses TRBV7-2 with TRBJ2-3; TRBD2 agrees at 11 bases. There are 18 residues in the CDR3. Germline V gives CDR1 SGHTA, CDR2 FQGNSA. V lost 2 bases to trimming and J lost 4 bases; unmatched junction nucleotides: 11. The CDR3 loop is CASSLWATSGMEPDTQYF. DNA for the CDR3: TGTGCCAGCAGCTTATGGGCGACTAGCGGGATGGAGCCAGATACGCAGTATTTT. Full variable domain (outside the CDR3, taken from reference TRBV7-2 and TRBJ2-3): GAGVSQSPSNKVTEKGKDVELRCDPISGHTALYWYRQSLGQGLEFLIYFQGNSAPDKSGLPSDRFSAERTGGSVSTLTIQRTQQEDSAVYLCASSLWATSGMEPDTQYFGPGTRLTVL.

This chain links TRBV7-9 with TRBJ2-7; D is tentatively TRBD1 or TRBD2 (5 bases each). CDR3 length: 15 residues. V was clipped by 4 bases and J by 3 bases, with 16 bases between them. Germline V gene lookup returns CDR1 SEHNR and CDR2 FQNEAQ (reference sequence). CDR3 DNA sequence: TGTGCCAGCAGCTCTAGGTCAGGGACCCACTACGAGCAGTACTTC. It encodes CASSSRSGTHYEQYF.

V gene TRBV6-1 combines with J gene TRBJ2-7, with 10 nucleotides matching TRBD1. The trim removed 11 bases at V and 0 bases at J, leaving 4 bases unmatched. The CDR3 totals 13 residues. The germline CDR1 and CDR2 sequences are MNHNS and SASEGT. CDR3 amino acids: CASGTGDSYEQYF. In DNA form, the CDR3 reads TGTGCCTCTGGGACAGGGGACTCCTACGAGCAGTACTTC.

The chain joins TRBV6-5 to TRBJ1-1; D gene unclear. The CDR3 sequence is 14 residues long. Between the trimmed V and J ends, which lost 6 bases and 5 bases, there was a span of 16 bases. In germline, CDR1 is MNHEY, CDR2 SVGAGI. CDR3 nucleotides: TGTGCCAGCAGCGACGGGGTGAGAAGTACTGAAGCTTTCTTT. Its translation: CASSDGVRSTEAFF.

The CDR3 reads CASSHLSDRGAEETQYF. CDR3 in DNA: TGTGCCAGCAGCCACCTGTCGGACAGGGGTGCCGAAGAGACCCAGTACTTC. This chain uses TRBV13 with TRBJ2-5; 9 bases map to TRBD1. CDR3 length: 17 residues. Unmatched junction bases numbered 13, after V lost 5 bases and J lost 3 bases. Germline CDR1 PRHDT, CDR2 FYEKMQ (reference sequence).